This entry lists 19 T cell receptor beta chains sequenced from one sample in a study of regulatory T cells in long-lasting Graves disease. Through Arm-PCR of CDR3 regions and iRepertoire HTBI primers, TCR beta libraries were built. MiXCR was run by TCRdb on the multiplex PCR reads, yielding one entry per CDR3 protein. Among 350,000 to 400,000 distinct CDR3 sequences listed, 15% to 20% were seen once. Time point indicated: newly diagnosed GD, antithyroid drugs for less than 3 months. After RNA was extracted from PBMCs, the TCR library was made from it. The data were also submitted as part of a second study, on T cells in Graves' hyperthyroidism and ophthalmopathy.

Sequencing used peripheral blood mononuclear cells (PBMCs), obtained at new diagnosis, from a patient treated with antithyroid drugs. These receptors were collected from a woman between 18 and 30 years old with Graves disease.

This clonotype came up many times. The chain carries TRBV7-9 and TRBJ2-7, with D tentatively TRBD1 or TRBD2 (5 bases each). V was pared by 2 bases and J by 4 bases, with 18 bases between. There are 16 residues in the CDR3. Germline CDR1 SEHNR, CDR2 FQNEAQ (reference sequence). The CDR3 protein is CASSLMVGSEGYEQYF. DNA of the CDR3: TGTGCCAGCAGCTTAATGGTTGGATCAGAGGGGTACGAGCAGTACTTC.

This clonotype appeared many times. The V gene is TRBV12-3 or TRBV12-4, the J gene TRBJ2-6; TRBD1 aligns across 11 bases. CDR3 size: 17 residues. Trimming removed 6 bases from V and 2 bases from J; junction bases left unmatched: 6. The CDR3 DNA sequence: TGTGCCAGCAGCCTTGGACAGGGGGCGGCTGGGGCCAACGTCCTGACTTTC. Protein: CASSLGQGAAGANVLTF.

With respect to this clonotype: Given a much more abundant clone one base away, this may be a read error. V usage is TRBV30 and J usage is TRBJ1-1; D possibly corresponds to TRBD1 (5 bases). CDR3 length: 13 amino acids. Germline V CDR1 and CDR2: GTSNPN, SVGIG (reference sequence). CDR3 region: CAPPGPSNAEAFF. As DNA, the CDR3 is TGTGCCCCCCCGGGACCGTCGAACGCTGAAGCTTTCTTT.

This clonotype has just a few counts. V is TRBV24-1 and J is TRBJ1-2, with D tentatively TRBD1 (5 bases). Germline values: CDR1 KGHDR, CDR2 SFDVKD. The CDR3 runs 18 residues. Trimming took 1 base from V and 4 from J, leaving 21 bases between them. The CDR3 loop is CATSDLFGGSGHSYGYTF. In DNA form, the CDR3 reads TGTGCCACCAGTGATTTATTTGGAGGTTCGGGGCACTCCTATGGCTACACCTTC.

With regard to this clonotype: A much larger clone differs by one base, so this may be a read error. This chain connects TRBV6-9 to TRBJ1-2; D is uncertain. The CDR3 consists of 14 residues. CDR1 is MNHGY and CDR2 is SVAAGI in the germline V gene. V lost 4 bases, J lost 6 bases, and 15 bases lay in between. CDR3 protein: CASSCSMARDGYTF. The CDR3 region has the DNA TGTGCCAGCAGTTGCTCGATGGCGAGGGATGGCTACACCTTC.

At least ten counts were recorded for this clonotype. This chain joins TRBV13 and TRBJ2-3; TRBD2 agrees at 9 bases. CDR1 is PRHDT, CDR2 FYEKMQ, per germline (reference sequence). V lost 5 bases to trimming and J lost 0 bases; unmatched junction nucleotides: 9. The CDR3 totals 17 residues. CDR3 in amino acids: CASSQGVAGVSTDTQYF. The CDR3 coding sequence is TGTGCCAGCAGCCAAGGAGTAGCGGGAGTCAGCACAGATACGCAGTATTTT.

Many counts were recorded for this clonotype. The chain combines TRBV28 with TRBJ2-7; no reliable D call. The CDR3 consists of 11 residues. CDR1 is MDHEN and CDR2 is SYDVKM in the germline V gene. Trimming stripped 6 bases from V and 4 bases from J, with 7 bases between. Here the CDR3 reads CASSTIYEQYF. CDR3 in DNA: TGTGCCAGCAGCACCATATACGAGCAGTACTTC.

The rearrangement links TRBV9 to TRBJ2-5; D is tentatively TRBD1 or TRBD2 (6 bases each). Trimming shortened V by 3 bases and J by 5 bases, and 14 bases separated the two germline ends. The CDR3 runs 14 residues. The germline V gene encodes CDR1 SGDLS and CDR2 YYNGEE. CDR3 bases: TGTGCCAGCAGCGATCTTCGGAGGGGGGAGACCCAGTACTTC. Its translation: CASSDLRRGETQYF.

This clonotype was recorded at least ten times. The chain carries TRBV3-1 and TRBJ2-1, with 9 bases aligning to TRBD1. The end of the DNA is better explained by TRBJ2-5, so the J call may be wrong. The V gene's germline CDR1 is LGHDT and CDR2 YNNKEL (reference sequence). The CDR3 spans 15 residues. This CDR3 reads CASSPRDRESETQYF. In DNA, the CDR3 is TGTGCCAGCAGTCCCCGGGACAGGGAAAGTGAGACCCAGTACTTC.

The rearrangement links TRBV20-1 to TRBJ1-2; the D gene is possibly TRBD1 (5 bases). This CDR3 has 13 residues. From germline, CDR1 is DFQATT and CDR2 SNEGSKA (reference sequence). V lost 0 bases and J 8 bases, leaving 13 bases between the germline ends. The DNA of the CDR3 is TGCAGTGCTAGAGACCTCCCGGGGGAGGGCTACACCTTC. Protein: CSARDLPGEGYTF.

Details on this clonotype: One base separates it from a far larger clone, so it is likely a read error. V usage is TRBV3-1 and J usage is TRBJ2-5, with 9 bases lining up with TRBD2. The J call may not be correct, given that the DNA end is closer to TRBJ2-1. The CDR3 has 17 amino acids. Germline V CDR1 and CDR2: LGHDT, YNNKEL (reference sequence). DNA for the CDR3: TGTGCCAGCAGCCAACTCCGAATAGCGGGAGCGTCCAATGAGCAGTTCTTC. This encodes CASSQLRIAGASNEQFF.

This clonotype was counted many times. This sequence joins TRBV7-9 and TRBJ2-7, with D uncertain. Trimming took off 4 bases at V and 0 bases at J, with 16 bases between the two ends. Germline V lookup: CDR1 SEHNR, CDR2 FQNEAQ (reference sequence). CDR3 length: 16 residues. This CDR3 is CASSSPQSTYSYEQYF. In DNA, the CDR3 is TGTGCCAGCAGCTCACCGCAGAGCACCTACTCCTACGAGCAGTACTTC.

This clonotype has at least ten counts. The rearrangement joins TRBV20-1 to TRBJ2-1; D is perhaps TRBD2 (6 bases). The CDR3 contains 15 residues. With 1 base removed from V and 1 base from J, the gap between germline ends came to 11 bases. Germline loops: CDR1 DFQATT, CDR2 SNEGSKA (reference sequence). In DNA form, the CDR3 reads TGCAGTGCTAGAGTGTGGGACTCGTCCTACAATGAGCAGTTCTTC. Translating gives CSARVWDSSYNEQFF.

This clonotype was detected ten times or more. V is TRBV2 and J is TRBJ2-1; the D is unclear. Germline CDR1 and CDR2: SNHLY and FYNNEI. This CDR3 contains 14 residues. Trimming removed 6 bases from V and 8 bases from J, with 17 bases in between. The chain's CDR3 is CASRISQLSYEQFF. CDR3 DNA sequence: TGTGCCAGCAGGATATCACAGCTCTCATATGAGCAGTTCTTC.

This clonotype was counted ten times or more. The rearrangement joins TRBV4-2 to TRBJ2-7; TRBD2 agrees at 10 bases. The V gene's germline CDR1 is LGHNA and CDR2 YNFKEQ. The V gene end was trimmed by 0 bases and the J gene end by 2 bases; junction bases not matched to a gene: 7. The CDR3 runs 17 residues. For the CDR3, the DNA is TGTGCCAGCAGCCAAGATAGCGGACTAGCGGAGCCCTACGAGCAGTACTTC. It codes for CASSQDSGLAEPYEQYF.

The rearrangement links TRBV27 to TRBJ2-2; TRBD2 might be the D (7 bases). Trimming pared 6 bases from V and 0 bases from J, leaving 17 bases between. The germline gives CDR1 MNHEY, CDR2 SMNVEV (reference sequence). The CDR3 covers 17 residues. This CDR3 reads CASRPYRGAANTGELFF. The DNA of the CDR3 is TGTGCCAGCAGACCTTACCGGGGGGCCGCGAACACCGGGGAGCTGTTTTTT.

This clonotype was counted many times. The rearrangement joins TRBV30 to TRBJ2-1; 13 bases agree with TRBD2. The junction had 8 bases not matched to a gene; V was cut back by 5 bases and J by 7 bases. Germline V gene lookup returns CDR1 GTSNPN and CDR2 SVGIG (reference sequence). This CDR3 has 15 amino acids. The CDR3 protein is CAWYRTSGGRNEQFF. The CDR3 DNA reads TGTGCCTGGTACCGGACTAGCGGGGGTAGGAATGAGCAGTTCTTC.

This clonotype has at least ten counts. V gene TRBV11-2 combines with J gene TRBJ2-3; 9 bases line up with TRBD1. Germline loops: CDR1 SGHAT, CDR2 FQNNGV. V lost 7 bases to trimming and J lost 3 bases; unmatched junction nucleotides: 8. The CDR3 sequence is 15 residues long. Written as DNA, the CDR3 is TGTGCCAGCACCACGGGACAGGGTGGAACAGATACGCAGTATTTT. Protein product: CASTTGQGGTDTQYF.

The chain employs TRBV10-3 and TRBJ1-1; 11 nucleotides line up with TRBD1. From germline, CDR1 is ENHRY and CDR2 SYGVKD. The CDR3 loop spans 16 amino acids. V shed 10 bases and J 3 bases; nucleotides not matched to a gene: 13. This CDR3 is CASSGTGGNADTEAFF. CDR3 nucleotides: TGTGCCAGCTCCGGGACAGGGGGGAATGCGGACACTGAAGCTTTCTTT.